The clone carrying this TCR beta chain has only a few counts. The source of the sample is a study of blood T cell repertoires in COVID-19. About the research overall: COVID-19 samples from acute and convalescent phases originated in the United States, Italy and Spain. From T cells, B-cell-depleted T cells, or PBMCs came the material, which was cDNA or gDNA.

Per the study methods: Researchers report that nucleated cell counts were estimated from reference gene primer amplification. Sequencing was performed with immunoSEQ multiplex PCR; in TCRdb, only in-frame clones are kept and a portion is missing. Clonal size and the V and J genes are those of that table, whereas D and trimming came from the DNA. The sample includes about 70,000 clones, 81% of them seen just once. Sequencing was done on a sample of peripheral blood. The TCR was taken from a woman aged 70-85 years with acute or convalescent COVID-19.

The CDR3 nucleotides read TGTGCCAGTAGTATAGTACTAGCGGGATCGCTCACAGATACGCAGTATTTT. Translating it yields CASSIVLAGSLTDTQYF. The chain has TRBV19 and TRBJ2-3, with 10 bases that match TRBD2. In germline, CDR1 is LNHDA, CDR2 SQIVND (reference sequence). The V and J ends lost 1 base and 2 bases, in that order; junction bases with no gene match: 6. This CDR3 is built from 17 residues. Full variable domain (rest looked up from reference TRBV19 and TRBJ2-3): DGGITQSPKYLFRKEGQNVTLSCEQNLNHDAMYWYRQDPGQGLRLIYYSQIVNDFQKGDIAEGYSVSREKKESFPLTVTSAQKNPTAFYLCASSIVLAGSLTDTQYFGPGTRLTVL.